This section outlines one T cell receptor beta chain sequence together with its context. Its antigen remains unidentified. V lost 3 bases to trimming and J lost 2 bases, with 11 bases between them. This CDR3 is built from 14 residues. Per germline, CDR1 MDHEN and CDR2 SYDVKM. This sample was taken from a study of identical twins. Findings of the study overall: Analyses based on zero insertions could be partly confounded by invariant MAIT and iNKT cells. Cross-sectional statistical analysis was relied on for the conclusions, without the same donors being followed. Sharing of beta out-of-frame sequences by twins showed a weaker excess.

TCRdb reanalysed the 5' RACE reads using MiXCR and keeps one entry per CDR3 protein. The sample holds a few hundred thousand distinct CDR3 sequences, around a sixth seen once. This sequence originates from a man aged 45 to 65 in good health. Sequenced sample: naive T cells sorted from blood. V gene TRBV28 combines with J gene TRBJ2-7, with unresolved D. CDR3 amino acids: CASSLSGVAYEQYF. In DNA form, the CDR3 reads TGTGCCAGCAGTTTGTCCGGTGTCGCCTACGAGCAGTACTTC.